Presented here are 2 T cell receptor beta chains from one specimen sequenced in a study of shared clonotypes between healthy human individuals. Only in-frame clones appear in the TCRdb table, and some are missing; sequencing was by immunoSEQ multiplex PCR. The profile covers over 2 million clones, with 95% appearing a single time and 0.1% to 0.15% taken by the ten largest. The sample was naive CD4+ T cells sorted from blood. Documented subset: CD45RA+ positively selected. The receptor set was obtained from a man between 18 and 29 years old in good health.

CDR3 bases: TGTGCCATCGGGGGAGGACAAATCGATGAGCAGTTCTTC. It codes for CAIGGGQIDEQFF. This chain links TRBV10-3 with TRBJ2-1; D may be TRBD2 (6 bases). Trimming took 8 bases from V and 8 from J, leaving 16 bases between them. The CDR3 runs 13 residues. Germline CDR1 is ENHRY and CDR2 is SYGVKD.

The rearrangement uses TRBV28 and TRBJ2-7; D unresolved. The CDR3 contains 12 residues. Germline loops: CDR1 MDHEN, CDR2 SYDVKM. V was pared by 4 bases and J by 9 bases, with 13 bases between. Here the CDR3 reads CASSSGQRRQYF. The CDR3 coding sequence is TGTGCCAGCAGTTCCGGGCAAAGGCGGCAGTACTTC.